The 22 T cell receptor beta chains below all came from one sample that was sequenced in a study of early T cells in non-severe SARS-CoV-2 infection. Each CDR3 protein is one row after TCRdb ran MiXCR on the 5' RACE reads. The data contain approximately 46,000 distinct CDR3 sequences, about 23% of them singletons. The material was whole blood, obtained at baseline. The receptors were gathered from an adult who was a healthcare worker with PCR-confirmed SARS-CoV-2 infection or an uninfected control (not recorded which).

The chain recombines TRBV2 with TRBJ1-6; D is possibly TRBD1 (5 bases). This CDR3 has 13 amino acids. Per germline, CDR1 SNHLY and CDR2 FYNNEI. Trimming removed 3 bases from V and 13 bases from J, with 13 bases in between. Written as DNA, the CDR3 is TGTGCCAGCAGTGAGGAGGGGTTTGGCCCCCTCCACTTT. Translating it yields CASSEEGFGPLHF.

The chain is built from TRBV7-9 and TRBJ2-1, with 10 bases aligning to TRBD1. The V segment lost 4 bases and the J segment 3 bases; nucleotides outside the gene matches: 6. CDR3 length equals 16 residues. Per germline, CDR1 SEHNR and CDR2 FQNEAQ (reference sequence). As DNA, the CDR3 is TGTGCCAGCAGCTCATTCCGGGACAGGGGCTACAATGAGCAGTTCTTC. This encodes CASSSFRDRGYNEQFF.

This chain connects TRBV30 to TRBJ1-1, with D perhaps matching TRBD1 (6 bases). Germline values: CDR1 GTSNPN, CDR2 SVGIG (reference sequence). The CDR3 runs 13 residues. V shed 5 bases and J shed 2 bases, with 12 bases lying between them. The CDR3 nucleotides read TGTGCCTGGCGAGAGGGGGGTAACACTGAAGCTTTCTTT. Amino acids: CAWREGGNTEAFF.

This chain joins TRBV11-2 and TRBJ2-1; 13 bases match TRBD2. V shed 1 base, J shed 3 bases, and the junction held 3 bases outside the gene matches. CDR3 length: 17 amino acids. The germline V gene encodes CDR1 SGHAT and CDR2 FQNNGV. The CDR3 region has the DNA TGTGCCAGCAGCTTAGCGGGACTAGCGGGGCACTACAATGAGCAGTTCTTC. This encodes CASSLAGLAGHYNEQFF.

V is TRBV6-6 and J is TRBJ1-1; 9 bases align to TRBD1. Germline lookup yields CDR1 MNHNY and CDR2 SVGAGI (reference sequence). CDR3 size: 14 residues. V shed 2 bases and J 6 bases; nucleotides not matched to a gene: 4. CDR3 residues: CASSYGTGSSEAFF. CDR3 DNA sequence: TGTGCCAGCAGTTACGGGACAGGGAGCTCTGAAGCTTTCTTT.

Only a few counts were recorded for this clonotype. The rearrangement joins TRBV20-1 to TRBJ2-3; no definite D call. Germline assignment: CDR1 DFQATT and CDR2 SNEGSKA (reference sequence). V lost 2 bases to trimming and J lost 7 bases, with 13 bases between them. This CDR3 comprises 13 residues. This CDR3 is CSARTARLNTQYF. CDR3 nucleotide sequence: TGCAGTGCTAGAACCGCGCGGTTGAATACGCAGTATTTT.

Many counts were recorded for this clonotype. The junction does not match germline at one end; this may be a read error. The chain links TRBV29-1 to TRBJ1-2; 9 bases are shared with TRBD1. The V gene's germline CDR1 is SQVTM and CDR2 ANQGSEA. This CDR3 comprises 15 residues. In DNA, the CDR3 is TGCAGCGTTGAAGATCCCGGGACAGGGAACTACGGCTACACCTTC. Residues: CSVEDPGTGNYGYTF.

This clonotype came up a few times. The rearrangement uses TRBV12-3 or TRBV12-4 and TRBJ2-7; unclear D gene. V lost 3 bases, J lost 4 bases, and 10 bases lay in between. The CDR3 covers 13 residues. This CDR3 is CASSFQQSYEQYF. In nucleotides, the CDR3 is TGTGCCAGCAGTTTCCAACAGAGTTACGAGCAGTACTTC.

This clonotype showed up just a few times. The rearrangement links TRBV9 to TRBJ2-4; D possibly uses TRBD1 or TRBD2 (5 bases each). This CDR3 has 17 amino acids. Germline V gives CDR1 SGDLS, CDR2 YYNGEE. The V gene lost 0 bases and the J gene lost 6 bases, with 19 bases spanning the gap. The CDR3 region is CASSVDGVGVRGNIQYF. The CDR3 coding sequence is TGTGCCAGCAGCGTAGACGGGGTAGGAGTTAGGGGAAACATTCAGTACTTC.

The V gene is TRBV4-1, the J gene TRBJ2-5, with 9 positions matching TRBD1. The trim removed 3 bases at V and 5 bases at J, leaving 22 bases unmatched. In germline, CDR1 is MGHRA, CDR2 YSYEKL. The CDR3 length is 20 residues. As DNA, the CDR3 is TGCGCCAGCAGCCACCCCCCCCCGCCCGGGACAGGGTCCCACCGGGAGACCCAGTACTTC. It codes for CASSHPPPPGTGSHRETQYF.

This clonotype was seen only a few times. This rearrangement joins TRBV5-1 to TRBJ1-1, with D unresolved. The CDR3 has 15 residues. Germline CDR1 reads SGHRS; CDR2 reads YFSETQ. Trimming left V 7 bases short and J 4 bases short, with 20 bases between. CDR3 sequence reads: CASAARPLDGTEAFF. CDR3 sequence (DNA): TGCGCCAGCGCAGCCCGACCTTTAGACGGCACTGAAGCTTTCTTT.

The chain is built from TRBV24-1 and TRBJ1-3; D is possibly TRBD1 (5 bases). CDR1 KGHDR and CDR2 SFDVKD come from the germline V gene. This CDR3 is built from 17 residues. V dropped 4 bases and J dropped 0 bases, with 15 bases sitting between them. CDR3 region: CATSDPTGDLSGNTIYF. CDR3 nucleotides: TGTGCCACCAGTGACCCGACTGGGGACCTCTCTGGAAACACCATATATTTT.

In its sample, this clonotype was seen a few times. The V call is TRBV30, the J call TRBJ1-1, with a possible D match to TRBD1 (6 bases). V was shortened by 0 bases and J by 1 base, with 9 bases between the two germline ends. The CDR3 is 14 amino acids. CDR1 is GTSNPN and CDR2 is SVGIG in the germline V gene (reference sequence). In DNA, the CDR3 is TGTGCCTGGAGTGTAGGGGGACCGAACACTGAAGCTTTCTTT. It is translated as CAWSVGGPNTEAFF.

DNA of the CDR3: TGTGCCAGCAGCCAAGGTCCAGAAATATACGAGCAGTACTTC. Protein product: CASSQGPEIYEQYF. This sequence joins TRBV3-1 and TRBJ2-7; D remains unclear. The V end lost 1 base, the J end lost 4 bases, and 11 bases lay between the germline ends. The CDR3 totals 14 residues. In germline, CDR1 is LGHDT, CDR2 YNNKEL (reference sequence).

This clonotype was seen more than once but under ten times. The J gene is TRBJ1-1, the V gene TRBV7-9; TRBD1 might be the D (6 bases). The V gene lost 6 bases and the J gene lost 5 bases, with 19 bases spanning the gap. The CDR3 is made up of 15 amino acids. Germline assignment: CDR1 SEHNR and CDR2 FQNEAQ (reference sequence). This CDR3 is CASSSDTGSRTEAFF. Here the CDR3 DNA reads TGTGCCAGCAGTTCGGACACAGGGAGTCGGACTGAAGCTTTCTTT. Variable domain in full (rest from reference TRBV7-9 and TRBJ1-1): DTGVSQNPRHKITKRGQNVTFRCDPISEHNRLYWYRQTLGQGPEFLTYFQNEAQLEKSRLLSDRFSAERPKGSFSTLEIQRTEQGDSAMYLCASSSDTGSRTEAFFGQGTRLTVV.

The chain links TRBV18 to TRBJ2-1; D gene ambiguous. CDR3 length: 11 residues. Germline assignment: CDR1 KGHSH and CDR2 LQKENI. Trimming stripped 5 bases from V and 4 bases from J, with 3 bases between. The CDR3 here is CASSTYNEQFF. CDR3 coding DNA: TGTGCCAGCTCAACATACAATGAGCAGTTCTTC.

The CDR3 sequence: CASTLQGTANQPQHF. The CDR3 region has the DNA TGTGCCAGCACTTTACAAGGGACCGCTAATCAGCCCCAGCATTTT. The rearrangement uses TRBV6-2 or TRBV6-3 and TRBJ1-5; maybe TRBD1 (5 bases). CDR3 length: 15 residues. Trimming took off 7 bases at V and 4 bases at J, with 17 bases between the two ends. Germline V gene sequence: CDR1 MNHEY, CDR2 SVGEGT.

This clonotype appeared a few times. Compared with germline, one end of the junction differs, possibly owing to a read error. The V gene is TRBV6-5, the J gene TRBJ1-1; 7 positions agree with TRBD1. This CDR3 comprises 14 residues. Germline loops: CDR1 MNHEY, CDR2 SVGAGI. CDR3 in amino acids: CASSPGTANTEVFF. The CDR3 DNA is TGTGCCAGCAGCCCCGGGACAGCGAACACTGAAGTTTTCTTT.

This clonotype was seen at least ten times. The rearrangement joins TRBV9 to TRBJ1-3; D ambiguous. There are 13 residues in the CDR3. Germline-derived CDR1 and CDR2 are SGDLS and YYNGEE. V was clipped by 3 bases and J by 6 bases, with 10 bases between them. CDR3 in DNA: TGTGCCAGCAGCGAAGCCCGCGAAAACACCATATATTTT. It encodes CASSEARENTIYF.

Only a few counts were recorded for this clonotype. The germline gene is not matched at one end of the junction; a read error may be the cause. The rearrangement links TRBV11-2 to TRBJ2-7; 9 bases match TRBD2. CDR1 SGHAT and CDR2 FQNNGV come from the germline V gene. The CDR3 has 14 residues. CDR3 coding DNA: TGTGCCAGCAGCGTTAGCGGGGGCGCCTACGATCAGTACTTC. Translated: CASSVSGGAYDQYF. The full variable domain, in which reference TRBV11-2 and TRBJ2-7 provide the parts outside the CDR3, is EAGVAQSPRYKIIEKRQSVAFWCNPISGHATLYWYQQILGQGPKLLIQFQNNGVVDDSQLPKDRFSAERLKGVDSTLKIQPAKLEDSAVYLCASSVSGGAYDQYFGPGTRLTVT.

This clonotype was found a few times. V is TRBV5-1 and J is TRBJ1-6; D is possibly TRBD1 (6 bases). Germline CDR1 and CDR2: SGHRS and YFSETQ. Trimming pared 6 bases from V and 15 bases from J, leaving 19 bases between. The CDR3 spans 13 residues. CDR3: CASKAIQGIVLHF. CDR3 in DNA: TGCGCCAGCAAGGCAATACAGGGAATCGTCCTCCACTTT.

Here the CDR3 DNA reads TGCAGTGCTAGAGGAACAGGACCCTATGGCTACACCTTC. It encodes CSARGTGPYGYTF. The chain employs TRBV20-1 and TRBJ1-2, with D perhaps TRBD1 (5 bases). Germline V gives CDR1 DFQATT, CDR2 SNEGSKA (reference sequence). Trimming shortened V by 1 base and J by 4 bases, and 10 bases separated the two germline ends. The CDR3 length is 13 residues.